This T cell receptor beta chain was documented in a study of OX40 agonist ivuxolimab in advanced cancers. About the research overall: Among those enrolled, mean age was about 62 years (range 23 to 79) and 75% to 85% were male. General study findings and limits: Also present in some nonresponders was a low level of normalized T-cell clonal expansion.

Repertoires were generated with immunoSEQ multiplex PCR, while TCRdb's copy carries only in-frame clones and drops some. Of fewer than 65,000 clones detected, 80% appear once; the ten largest clones hold 3% to 5%. The V and J ends lost 1 base and 0 bases, in that order; junction bases with no gene match: 3. Germline lookup yields CDR1 SQVTM and CDR2 ANQGSEA. This CDR3 has 15 residues. Points on this clone: Its matching antigen is unknown.

The sample consisted of CD4+ or CD8+ T cells sorted from blood, taken in a trial of the OX40 agonist ivuxolimab. The sequence was collected from an adult with an advanced solid tumor such as melanoma, head and neck, liver or kidney cancer. The chain uses TRBV29-1 and TRBJ2-1; 7 bases align to TRBD1. The DNA for the CDR3 is TGCAGCGTTGAAGGGCAGGGGGTCTCCTACAATGAGCAGTTCTTC. Translated: CSVEGQGVSYNEQFF.